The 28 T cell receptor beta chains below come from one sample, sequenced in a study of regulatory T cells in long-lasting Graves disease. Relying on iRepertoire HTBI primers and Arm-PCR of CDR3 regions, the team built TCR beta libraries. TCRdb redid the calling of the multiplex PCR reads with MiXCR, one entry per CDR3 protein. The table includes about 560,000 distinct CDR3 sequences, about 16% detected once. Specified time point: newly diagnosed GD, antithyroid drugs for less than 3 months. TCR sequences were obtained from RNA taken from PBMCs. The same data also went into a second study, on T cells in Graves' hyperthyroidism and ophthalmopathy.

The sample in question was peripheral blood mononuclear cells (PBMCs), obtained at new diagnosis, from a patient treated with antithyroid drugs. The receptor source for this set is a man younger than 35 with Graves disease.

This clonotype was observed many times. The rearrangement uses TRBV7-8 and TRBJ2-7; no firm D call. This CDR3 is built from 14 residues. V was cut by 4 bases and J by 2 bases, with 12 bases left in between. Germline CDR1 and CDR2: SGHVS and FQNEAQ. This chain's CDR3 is CASSSEVDAYEQYF. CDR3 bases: TGTGCCAGCAGCTCAGAGGTAGATGCCTACGAGCAGTACTTC.

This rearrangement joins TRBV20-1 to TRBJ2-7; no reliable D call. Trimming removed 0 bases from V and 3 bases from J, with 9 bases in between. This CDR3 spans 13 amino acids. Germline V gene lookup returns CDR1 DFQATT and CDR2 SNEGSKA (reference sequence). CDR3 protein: CSARDQVIYEQYF. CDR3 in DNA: TGCAGTGCTAGAGATCAGGTGATCTACGAGCAGTACTTC.

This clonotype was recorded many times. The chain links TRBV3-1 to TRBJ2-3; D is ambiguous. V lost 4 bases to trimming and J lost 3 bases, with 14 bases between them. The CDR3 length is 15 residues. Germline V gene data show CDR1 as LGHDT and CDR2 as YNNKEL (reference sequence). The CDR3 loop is CASSRQVEATDTQYF. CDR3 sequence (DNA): TGTGCCAGCAGCCGCCAAGTCGAAGCGACAGATACGCAGTATTTT.

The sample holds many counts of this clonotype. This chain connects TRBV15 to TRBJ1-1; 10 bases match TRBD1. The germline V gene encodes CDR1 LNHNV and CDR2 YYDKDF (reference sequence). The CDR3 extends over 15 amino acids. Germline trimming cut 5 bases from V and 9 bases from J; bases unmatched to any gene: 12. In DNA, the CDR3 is TGTGCCACCAGCGGGGTTCCGGGACAGGGGCCCCAAGCTTTCTTT. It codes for CATSGVPGQGPQAFF. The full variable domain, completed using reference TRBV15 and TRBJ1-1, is DAMVIQNPRYQVTQFGKPVTLSCSQTLNHNVMYWYQQKSSQAPKLLFHYYDKDFNNEADTPDNFQSRRPNTSFCFLDIRSPGLGDTAMYLCATSGVPGQGPQAFFGQGTRLTVV.

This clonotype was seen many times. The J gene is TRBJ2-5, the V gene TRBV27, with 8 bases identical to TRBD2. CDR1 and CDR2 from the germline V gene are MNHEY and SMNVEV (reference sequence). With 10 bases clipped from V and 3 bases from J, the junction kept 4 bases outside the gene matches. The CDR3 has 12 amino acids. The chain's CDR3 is CATGGGEETQYF. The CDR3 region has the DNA TGTGCCACCGGGGGGGGTGAAGAGACCCAGTACTTC.

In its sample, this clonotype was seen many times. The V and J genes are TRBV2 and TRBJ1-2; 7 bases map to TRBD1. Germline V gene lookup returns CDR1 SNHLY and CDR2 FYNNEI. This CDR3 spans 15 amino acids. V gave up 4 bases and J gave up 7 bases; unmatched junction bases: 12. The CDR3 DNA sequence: TGTGCCAGCAGTGGGGGACAGCCTGGGGTCGGTGGCTACACCTTC. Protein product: CASSGGQPGVGGYTF.

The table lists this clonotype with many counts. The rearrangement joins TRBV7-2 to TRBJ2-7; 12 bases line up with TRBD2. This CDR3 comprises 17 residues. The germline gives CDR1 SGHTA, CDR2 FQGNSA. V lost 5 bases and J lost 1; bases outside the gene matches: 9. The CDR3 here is CASSTRTSGTISYEQYF. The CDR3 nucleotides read TGTGCCAGCAGCACCCGGACTAGCGGGACCATTTCCTACGAGCAGTACTTC.

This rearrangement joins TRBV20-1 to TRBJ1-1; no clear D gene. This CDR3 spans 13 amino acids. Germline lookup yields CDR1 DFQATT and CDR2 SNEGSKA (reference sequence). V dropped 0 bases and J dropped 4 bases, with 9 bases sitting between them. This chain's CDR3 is CSARDPPSTEAFF. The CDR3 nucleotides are TGCAGTGCTAGAGACCCTCCCAGCACTGAAGCTTTCTTT.

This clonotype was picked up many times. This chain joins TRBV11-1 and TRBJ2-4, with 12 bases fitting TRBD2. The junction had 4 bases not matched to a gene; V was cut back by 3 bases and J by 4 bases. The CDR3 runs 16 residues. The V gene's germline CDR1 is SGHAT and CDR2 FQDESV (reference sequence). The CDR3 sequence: CASSFSSGRGKNIQYF. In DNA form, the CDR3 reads TGTGCCAGCAGCTTCTCTAGCGGGAGGGGTAAAAACATTCAGTACTTC.

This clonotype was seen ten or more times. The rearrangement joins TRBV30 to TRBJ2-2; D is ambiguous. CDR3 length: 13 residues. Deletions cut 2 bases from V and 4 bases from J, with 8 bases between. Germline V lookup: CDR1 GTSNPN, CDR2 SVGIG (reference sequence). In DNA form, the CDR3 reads TGTGCCTGGAGTTTACTGGGCACCGGGGAGCTGTTTTTT. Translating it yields CAWSLLGTGELFF.

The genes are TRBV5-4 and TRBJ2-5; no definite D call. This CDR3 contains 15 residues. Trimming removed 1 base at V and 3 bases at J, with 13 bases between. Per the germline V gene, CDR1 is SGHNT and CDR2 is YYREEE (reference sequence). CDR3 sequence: CASSLFERREETQYF. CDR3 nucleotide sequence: TGTGCCAGCAGCTTGTTTGAGAGGAGAGAAGAGACCCAGTACTTC. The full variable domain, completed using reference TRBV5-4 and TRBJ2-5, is ETGVTQSPTHLIKTRGQQVTLRCSSQSGHNTVSWYQQALGQGPQFIFQYYREEENGRGNFPPRFSGLQFPNYSSELNVNALELDDSALYLCASSLFERREETQYFGPGTRLLVL.

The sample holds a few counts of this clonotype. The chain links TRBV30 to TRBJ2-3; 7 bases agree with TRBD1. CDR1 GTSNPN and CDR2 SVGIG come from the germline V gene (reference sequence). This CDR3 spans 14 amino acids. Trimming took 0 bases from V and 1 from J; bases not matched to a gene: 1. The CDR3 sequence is CAWSVGTGTDTQYF. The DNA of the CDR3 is TGTGCCTGGAGTGTAGGGACAGGCACAGATACGCAGTATTTT.

The CDR3 region is CASTPSGRDNEQFF. The CDR3 DNA is TGTGCCAGCACCCCTAGCGGGAGAGACAATGAGCAGTTCTTC. The J gene is TRBJ2-1, the V gene TRBV6-1, with 10 positions matching TRBD2. This CDR3 spans 14 amino acids. Germline CDR1 reads MNHNS; CDR2 reads SASEGT. The trim removed 7 bases at V and 5 bases at J, leaving 5 bases unmatched.

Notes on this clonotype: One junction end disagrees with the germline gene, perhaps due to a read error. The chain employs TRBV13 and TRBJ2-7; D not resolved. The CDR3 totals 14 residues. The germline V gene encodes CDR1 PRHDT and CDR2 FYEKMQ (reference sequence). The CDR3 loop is CAGSLVDTFYEQYF. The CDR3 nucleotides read TGTGCCGGCAGCTTAGTCGACACCTTCTACGAGCAGTACTTC.

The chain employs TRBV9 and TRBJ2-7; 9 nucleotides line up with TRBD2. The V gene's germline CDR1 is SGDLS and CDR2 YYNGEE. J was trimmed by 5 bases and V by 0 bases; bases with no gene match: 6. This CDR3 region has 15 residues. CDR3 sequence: CASSVGSGSPHEQYF. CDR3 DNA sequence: TGTGCCAGCAGCGTAGGTAGCGGGAGTCCCCACGAGCAGTACTTC.

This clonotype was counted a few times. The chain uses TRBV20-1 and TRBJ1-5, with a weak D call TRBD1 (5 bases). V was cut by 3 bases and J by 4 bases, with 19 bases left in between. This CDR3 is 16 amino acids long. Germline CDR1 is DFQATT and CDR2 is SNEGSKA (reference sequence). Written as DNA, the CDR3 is TGCAGTGCTAGGGACCCTGGCCAGGGCACTAATCAGCCCCAGCATTTT. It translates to CSARDPGQGTNQPQHF.

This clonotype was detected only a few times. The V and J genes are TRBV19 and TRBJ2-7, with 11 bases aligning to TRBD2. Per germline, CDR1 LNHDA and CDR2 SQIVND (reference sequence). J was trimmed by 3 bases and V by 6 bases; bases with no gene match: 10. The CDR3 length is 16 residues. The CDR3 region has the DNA TGTGCCAGTAGCAGAGGAGGGACTAGCGGAAGCTACGAGCAGTACTTC. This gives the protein CASSRGGTSGSYEQYF.

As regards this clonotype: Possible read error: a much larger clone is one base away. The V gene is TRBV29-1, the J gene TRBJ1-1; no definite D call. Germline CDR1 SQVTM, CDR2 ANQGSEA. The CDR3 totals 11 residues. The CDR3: CSGEVNTDAFF. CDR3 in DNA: TGCAGCGGCGAAGTGAACACTGATGCTTTCTTT.

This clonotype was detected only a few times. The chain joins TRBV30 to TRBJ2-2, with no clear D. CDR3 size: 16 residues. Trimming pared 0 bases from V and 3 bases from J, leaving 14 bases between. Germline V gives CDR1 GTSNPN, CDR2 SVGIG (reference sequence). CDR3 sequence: CAWSVISKGDTGELFF. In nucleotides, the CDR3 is TGTGCCTGGAGTGTAATTAGTAAGGGTGACACCGGGGAGCTGTTTTTT.

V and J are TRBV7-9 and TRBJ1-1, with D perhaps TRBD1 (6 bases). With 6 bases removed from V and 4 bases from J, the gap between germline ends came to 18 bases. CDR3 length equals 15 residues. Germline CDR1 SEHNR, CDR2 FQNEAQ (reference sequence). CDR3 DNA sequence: TGTGCCAGCAGAGGGGGGGGGGCCGTCTTCACTGAAGCTTTCTTT. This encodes CASRGGGAVFTEAFF.

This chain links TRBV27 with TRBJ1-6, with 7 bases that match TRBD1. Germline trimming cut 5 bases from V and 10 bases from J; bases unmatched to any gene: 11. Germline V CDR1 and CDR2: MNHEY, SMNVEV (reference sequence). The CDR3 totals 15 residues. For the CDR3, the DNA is TGTGCCAGCAGTATTTCAGGGGGTCGCGGGTCACCCCTCCACTTT. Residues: CASSISGGRGSPLHF.

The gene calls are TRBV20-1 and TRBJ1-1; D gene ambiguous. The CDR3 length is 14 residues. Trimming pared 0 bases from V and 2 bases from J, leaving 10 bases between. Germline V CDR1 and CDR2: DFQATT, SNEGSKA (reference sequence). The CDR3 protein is CSARDSRRNTEAFF. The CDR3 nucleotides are TGCAGTGCTAGAGACAGCCGTAGAAACACTGAAGCTTTCTTT.

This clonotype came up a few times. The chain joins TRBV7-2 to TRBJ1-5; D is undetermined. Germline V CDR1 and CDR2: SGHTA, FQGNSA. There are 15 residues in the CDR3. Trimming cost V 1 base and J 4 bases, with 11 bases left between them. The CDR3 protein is CASSLVEGSNQPQHF. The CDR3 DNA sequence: TGTGCCAGCAGCTTAGTTGAGGGATCTAATCAGCCCCAGCATTTT.

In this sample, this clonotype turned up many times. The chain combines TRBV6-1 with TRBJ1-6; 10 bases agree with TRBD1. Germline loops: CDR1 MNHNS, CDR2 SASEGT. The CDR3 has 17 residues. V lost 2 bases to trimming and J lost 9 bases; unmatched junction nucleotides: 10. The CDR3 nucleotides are TGTGCCAGCAGTGAATATGGGACAGGGGCCGCGGGTTCACCCCTCCACTTT. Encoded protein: CASSEYGTGAAGSPLHF.

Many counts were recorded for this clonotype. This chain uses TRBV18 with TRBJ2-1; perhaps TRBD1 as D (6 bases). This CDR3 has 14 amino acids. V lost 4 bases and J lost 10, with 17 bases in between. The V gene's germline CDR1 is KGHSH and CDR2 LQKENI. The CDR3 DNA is TGTGCCAGCTCACGAGAAACCCCGGGACAAGAGCAGTTCTTC. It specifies CASSRETPGQEQFF.

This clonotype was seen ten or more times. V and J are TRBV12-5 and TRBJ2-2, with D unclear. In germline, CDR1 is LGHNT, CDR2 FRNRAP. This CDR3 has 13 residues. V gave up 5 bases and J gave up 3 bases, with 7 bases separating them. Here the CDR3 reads CASGPGDTGELFF. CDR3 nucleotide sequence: TGTGCTAGTGGTCCCGGAGACACCGGGGAGCTGTTTTTT.

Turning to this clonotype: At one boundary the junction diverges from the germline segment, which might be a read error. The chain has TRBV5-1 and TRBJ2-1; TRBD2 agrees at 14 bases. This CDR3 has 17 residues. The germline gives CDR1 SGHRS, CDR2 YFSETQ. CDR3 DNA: TGTGCCAGCAGCCCCGGGACTAGCGGGAGTCCCTACAATGAGCAGTTCTTC. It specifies CASSPGTSGSPYNEQFF.

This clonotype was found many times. DNA for the CDR3: TGTGCCAGCAGCCCCTGGGACAGGTCCTACGAGCAGTACTTC. Encoded protein: CASSPWDRSYEQYF. This chain links TRBV3-1 with TRBJ2-7; 8 bases are a match to TRBD1. Germline CDR1 and CDR2: LGHDT and YNNKEL (reference sequence). The CDR3 has 14 residues. Trimming took 4 bases from V and 1 from J; bases not matched to a gene: 3.